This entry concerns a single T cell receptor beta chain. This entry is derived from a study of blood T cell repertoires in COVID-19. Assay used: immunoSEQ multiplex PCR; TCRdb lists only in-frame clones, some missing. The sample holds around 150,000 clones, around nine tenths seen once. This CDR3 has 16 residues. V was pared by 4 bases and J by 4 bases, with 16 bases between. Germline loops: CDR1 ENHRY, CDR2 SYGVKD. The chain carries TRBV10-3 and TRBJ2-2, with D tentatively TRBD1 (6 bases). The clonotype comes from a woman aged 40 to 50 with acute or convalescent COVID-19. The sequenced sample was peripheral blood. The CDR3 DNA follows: TGTGCCATCAGTGCAGTGGGCCAGACAGGCACCGGGGAGCTGTTTTTT. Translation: CAISAVGQTGTGELFF.